What follows is one T cell receptor beta chain and its context. Deletions cut 1 base from V and 2 bases from J, with 21 bases between. This CDR3 region has 18 residues. Germline V CDR1 and CDR2: SGHRS, YFSETQ. Data came from immunoSEQ multiplex PCR; TCRdb stores just in-frame clones and leaves some out. The profile covers 84,000 or so clones, with around 90% appearing a single time and roughly 7% taken by the ten largest. The data originate from a study of identifying expanded T cells in peripheral blood. This receptor was identified in a person aged 18 to 75 in good health. The V gene is TRBV5-1, the J gene TRBJ1-2; tentatively, D is TRBD1 (5 bases). Sequenced input: blood. The CDR3 DNA follows: TGCGCCAGCAGCTTGTGGTACGGCAGGGCCTCCTCAAACTATGGCTACACCTTC. It translates to CASSLWYGRASSNYGYTF.